A single T cell receptor (beta chain) is shown here with its context. The target antigen is unknown. This record comes from a study of T cell repertoires in cytomegalovirus infection. Study findings and constraints: Identification of carriers of CMV plus the relevant HLA was performed using cumulative public TCR beta family frequency. Predominance within the ex vivo response was attributable to HLA-C-restricted CMV-specific TCR beta clonotypes.

Germline-derived CDR1 and CDR2 are MNHEY and SVGAGI. This CDR3 is built from 16 residues. Trimming cost V 5 bases and J 0 bases; bases outside gene matches: 7. In TCRdb, the reads were re-called with MiXCR into one record per CDR3 protein. The table has about 680,000 distinct CDR3 sequences, more than 20% seen once. The chain couples TRBV6-5 to TRBJ2-1; TRBD1 matches 7 bases. The clonotype was recovered from a human donor in good health (CMV status not recorded). Some clones in this sample may be carry-over from other donors' samples. Sequenced sample: CD8+ T cells from PBMCs. CDR3: CASSETGTVSYNEQFF. CDR3 nucleotide sequence: TGTGCCAGCAGTGAAACTGGGACAGTCTCCTACAATGAGCAGTTCTTC.